The 17 T cell receptor beta chains listed next were all sequenced from one sample in a study of blood T cell repertoires in COVID-19. Generated by immunoSEQ multiplex PCR, the TCRdb table keeps only in-frame clones and is missing some. The sample contains some 100,000 clones, around 87% of which appear only once. Source material: peripheral blood. The receptors come from a young woman with acute or convalescent COVID-19.

The chain couples TRBV15 to TRBJ1-1, with D hard to call. Germline V gives CDR1 LNHNV, CDR2 YYDKDF (reference sequence). Between the trimmed V and J ends, which lost 3 bases and 5 bases, there was a span of 4 bases. This CDR3 is built from 11 residues. Here the CDR3 DNA reads TGTGCCACCAGCAGGGAGACTGAAGCTTTCTTT. Translating it yields CATSRETEAFF.

The chain combines TRBV7-9 with TRBJ2-2; D unresolved. V shed 1 base and J shed 4 bases, with 7 bases lying between them. Germline-derived CDR1 and CDR2 are SEHNR and FQNEAQ (reference sequence). The CDR3 length is 14 residues. The CDR3 loop is CASSLGASTGELFF. CDR3 DNA sequence: TGTGCCAGCAGCTTAGGGGCTTCCACCGGGGAGCTGTTTTTT.

V usage is TRBV4-1 and J usage is TRBJ1-2, with 7 bases that match TRBD1. CDR3 length: 17 amino acids. V shed 0 bases and J 1 base; nucleotides not matched to a gene: 8. Germline V CDR1 and CDR2: MGHRA, YSYEKL. CDR3 nucleotide sequence: TGCGCCAGCAGCCAAGATAGCAGGGGGGACAGTAACTATGGCTACACCTTC. As protein: CASSQDSRGDSNYGYTF.

This chain joins TRBV28 and TRBJ2-5; unclear D gene. Germline V gene data show CDR1 as MDHEN and CDR2 as SYDVKM. The germline V and J ends were trimmed by 5 bases and 5 bases, with 6 bases remaining between them. The CDR3 totals 11 residues. The CDR3 sequence is CASSPGETQYF. Written as DNA, the CDR3 is TGTGCCAGCAGTCCCGGGGAGACCCAGTACTTC.

The chain carries TRBV20-1 and TRBJ2-1; D possibly corresponds to TRBD2 (6 bases). V lost 3 bases to trimming and J lost 11 bases, with 11 bases between them. The CDR3 runs to 11 residues. Germline-derived CDR1 and CDR2 are DFQATT and SNEGSKA (reference sequence). CDR3 region: CSASPGGKQFF. In DNA, the CDR3 is TGCAGTGCTAGCCCCGGGGGTAAGCAGTTCTTC.

The V call is TRBV19, the J call TRBJ2-6; weak D call: TRBD1 (6 bases). The CDR3 length is 17 residues. V lost 7 bases, J lost 0 bases, and 16 bases lay in between. From germline, CDR1 is LNHDA and CDR2 SQIVND (reference sequence). CDR3 DNA: TGTGCCAGTACCCCAGGGGCAGCTTACTCTGGGGCCAACGTCCTGACTTTC. Its translation is CASTPGAAYSGANVLTF. Based on the CDR3 plus reference TRBV19 and TRBJ2-6, the full variable domain is DGGITQSPKYLFRKEGQNVTLSCEQNLNHDAMYWYRQDPGQGLRLIYYSQIVNDFQKGDIAEGYSVSREKKESFPLTVTSAQKNPTAFYLCASTPGAAYSGANVLTFGAGSRLTVL.

The chain joins TRBV4-1 to TRBJ1-2, with D unclear. Germline V CDR1 and CDR2: MGHRA, YSYEKL. V lost 0 bases to trimming and J lost 4 bases, with 18 bases between them. The CDR3 loop spans 17 amino acids. CDR3 DNA: TGCGCCAGCAGCCAAGAATTTACAGCGGCTTTGAGCTATGGCTACACCTTC. Its translation: CASSQEFTAALSYGYTF.

The rearrangement uses TRBV7-9 and TRBJ2-3; 7 bases are a match to TRBD1. With V trimmed by 2 bases and J by 3 bases, 8 bases remained unmatched. Germline lookup yields CDR1 SEHNR and CDR2 FQNEAQ (reference sequence). The CDR3 is 16 residues long. The DNA of the CDR3 is TGTGCCAGCAGCTTAACGACAGGGCATTCGACAGATACGCAGTATTTT. Its translation: CASSLTTGHSTDTQYF.

The CDR3 DNA sequence: TGTGCCAGCAGCTTGGACAGGGCCACCTACGAGCAGTACTTC. This translates into CASSLDRATYEQYF. The rearrangement joins TRBV5-6 to TRBJ2-7; D might be TRBD1 (6 bases). The germline CDR1 and CDR2 sequences are SGHDT and YYEEEE. CDR3 size: 14 residues. Trimming cost V 0 bases and J 2 bases, with 9 bases left between them.

This chain links TRBV21-1 with TRBJ2-3; the table assigns TRBD2, which was not confirmed against the DNA. TRBV21-1 is a pseudogene. This CDR3 contains 12 residues. In nucleotides, the CDR3 is TGTGCCAGCAACGGTCCCACAGATACGCAGTATTTT. Residues: CASNGPTDTQYF.

V gene TRBV11-3 combines with J gene TRBJ1-4; tentatively, D is TRBD1 (5 bases). The CDR3 loop spans 15 amino acids. V was pared by 8 bases and J by 8 bases, with 21 bases between. From germline, CDR1 is SGHNT and CDR2 YENEEA. The CDR3 region is CASGLLTSGEEKLFF. Here the CDR3 DNA reads TGTGCCAGCGGGCTCCTGACCTCGGGGGAAGAAAAACTGTTTTTT.

The chain is built from TRBV6-5 and TRBJ1-5; D remains ambiguous. V shed 2 bases and J shed 5 bases, with 7 bases lying between them. Germline CDR1 is MNHEY and CDR2 is SVGAGI. CDR3 length: 13 amino acids. CDR3 nucleotides: TGTGCCAGCAGTTACGACGGGTATCAGCCCCAGCATTTT. Amino acids: CASSYDGYQPQHF.

The chain uses TRBV7-9 and TRBJ2-1, with 7 bases aligning to TRBD1. CDR3 length equals 14 residues. The germline V gene encodes CDR1 SEHNR and CDR2 FQNEAQ (reference sequence). Trimming took 4 bases from V and 4 from J; bases not matched to a gene: 4. In DNA, the CDR3 is TGTGCCAGCAGCTATGGGACAGATTACAATGAGCAGTTCTTC. This sequence encodes CASSYGTDYNEQFF.

The V gene is TRBV28, the J gene TRBJ2-7, with D maybe TRBD1 (7 bases). The V gene's germline CDR1 is MDHEN and CDR2 SYDVKM. The CDR3 runs to 14 residues. Trimming pared 5 bases from V and 6 bases from J, leaving 17 bases between. The CDR3 is CASSPAGQSFEQYF. CDR3 in DNA: TGTGCCAGCAGTCCCGCGGGACAGAGCTTCGAGCAGTACTTC.

Comments on this clone: At one boundary the junction diverges from the germline segment, which might be a read error. The rearrangement uses TRBV6-5 and TRBJ2-2, with TRBD1 matching 8 bases. The CDR3 covers 16 residues. Germline lookup yields CDR1 MNHEY and CDR2 SVGAGI. The CDR3 here is CASSSQGAGNAGELFF. Written as DNA, the CDR3 is TGTGCCAGCAGTTCCCAGGGGGCAGGGAACGCCGGGGAGCTGTTTTTT.

The CDR3 DNA is TGTGCCAGCAGCTTGGCCGGGACAGCAAACACCATATATTTT. This encodes CASSLAGTANTIYF. V and J are TRBV5-8 and TRBJ1-3, with TRBD1 matching over 7 bases. V was clipped by 0 bases and J by 6 bases; unmatched bases: 3. The CDR3 is 14 residues long. The germline gives CDR1 SGHTS, CDR2 YDEGEE.

The rearrangement links TRBV5-6 to TRBJ2-1; TRBD2 agrees at 8 bases. The CDR3 sequence is 15 residues long. Germline values: CDR1 SGHDT, CDR2 YYEEEE. The junction had 3 bases not matched to a gene; V was cut back by 2 bases and J by 2 bases. The CDR3 sequence is CASSFSGGAYNEQFF. The CDR3 coding sequence is TGTGCCAGCAGCTTCTCCGGGGGGGCCTACAATGAGCAGTTCTTC.